Each of the 15 T cell receptor beta chains below was sequenced from the same sample in a study of cytomegalovirus exposure and HLA in healthy donors. Primers: 60 Vbeta forward and 13 Jbeta reverse. Generated by immunoSEQ multiplex PCR, the TCRdb table keeps only in-frame clones and is missing some. Counted here are roughly 250,000 clones, roughly 80% occurring once; the ten biggest clones make up approximately 0.3%. Sequenced material: PBMCs. The source of these receptors is a girl aged 2 to 10 in good health and CMV-seronegative.

This clone was detected only once. This chain connects TRBV4-1 to TRBJ2-1; D is possibly TRBD1 (6 bases). This CDR3 region has 15 residues. V lost 2 bases and J 4 bases, leaving 12 bases between the germline ends. CDR1 is MGHRA, CDR2 YSYEKL, per germline. The CDR3 reads CASSQPGQKYNEQFF. As DNA, the CDR3 is TGCGCCAGCAGCCAACCTGGACAGAAGTACAATGAGCAGTTCTTC.

About this clone itself: Compared with germline, one end of the junction differs, possibly owing to a read error. The chain employs TRBV29-1 and TRBJ2-7; D might be TRBD2 (7 bases). The CDR3 length is 15 residues. The germline V gene encodes CDR1 SQVTM and CDR2 ANQGSEA. CDR3 DNA sequence: TGCAGCGTTGGGGGGGGGCAGTTCTCCGCCTACGAACAGTACTTC. Translated, it gives CSVGGGQFSAYEQYF.

The rearrangement links TRBV28 to TRBJ2-1, with a possible D match to TRBD2 (5 bases). Germline CDR1 and CDR2: MDHEN and SYDVKM. The germline V and J ends were trimmed by 3 bases and 3 bases, with 15 bases remaining between them. The CDR3 runs to 16 residues. CDR3 residues: CASSFFGVNGYNEQFF. For the CDR3, the DNA is TGTGCCAGCAGTTTTTTCGGGGTGAACGGCTACAATGAGCAGTTCTTC.

Only one count was recorded for this clone. V gene TRBV20-1 combines with J gene TRBJ1-6; weak D call: TRBD1 (6 bases). The length of the CDR3 is 11 residues. CDR1 is DFQATT and CDR2 is SNEGSKA in the germline V gene (reference sequence). The ends were cut back, 7 bases at V and 8 bases at J, with 9 bases in the middle. This CDR3 is CSVNRDSPLHF. The CDR3 DNA is TGCAGTGTCAACAGGGATTCACCCCTCCACTTT.

The V and J genes are TRBV6-1 and TRBJ2-7, with unresolved D. V was cut by 8 bases and J by 4 bases, with 9 bases left in between. Germline lookup yields CDR1 MNHNS and CDR2 SASEGT. The CDR3 spans 11 residues. The CDR3 DNA sequence: TGTGCCAGCGTGGCGGTGTACGAGCAGTACTTC. Translated, it gives CASVAVYEQYF.

This chain joins TRBV18 and TRBJ2-7; the match to TRBD1 covers 7 bases. V lost 4 bases, J lost 2 bases, and 5 bases stayed unmatched. The CDR3 is made up of 14 amino acids. The V gene's germline CDR1 is KGHSH and CDR2 LQKENI. The CDR3 DNA is TGTGCCAGCTCACGATTGGGACAGACCTACGAGCAGTACTTC. Encoded protein: CASSRLGQTYEQYF.

The CDR3 is CASSAGSSYNEQFF. CDR3 DNA sequence: TGTGCCAGCAGCGCGGGTAGCTCCTACAATGAGCAGTTCTTC. The chain carries TRBV13 and TRBJ2-1; maybe TRBD2 (5 bases). The germline V and J ends were trimmed by 5 bases and 0 bases, with 8 bases remaining between them. This CDR3 is built from 14 residues. The germline gives CDR1 PRHDT, CDR2 FYEKMQ (reference sequence).

V usage is TRBV7-3 and J usage is TRBJ2-5; weak D call: TRBD2 (7 bases). V lost 5 bases and J lost 5, with 18 bases in between. This CDR3 contains 15 residues. Germline lookup yields CDR1 SGHTA and CDR2 FQGTGA. The DNA for the CDR3 is TGTGCCAGCAGCCCGGAAGGGGGGGGAGCGGAGACCCAGTACTTC. Translation gives CASSPEGGGAETQYF.

This chain links TRBV9 with TRBJ1-2, with 7 bases aligning to TRBD1. Germline V CDR1 and CDR2: SGDLS, YYNGEE. The V and J ends lost 0 bases and 2 bases, in that order; junction bases with no gene match: 1. The CDR3 consists of 14 residues. CDR3 coding DNA: TGTGCCAGCAGCGTAGCACAGGGGAACTATGGCTACACCTTC. This sequence encodes CASSVAQGNYGYTF.

The rearrangement links TRBV7-9 to TRBJ2-2; D possibly corresponds to TRBD1 (6 bases). V lost 3 bases and J 6 bases, leaving 20 bases between the germline ends. CDR1 is SEHNR, CDR2 FQNEAQ, per germline (reference sequence). There are 17 residues in the CDR3. The CDR3: CASSFTGSGFAAGELFF. The CDR3, as DNA: TGTGCCAGCAGCTTCACAGGGTCGGGGTTTGCCGCCGGGGAGCTGTTTTTT.

The chain carries TRBV27 and TRBJ1-6, with TRBD1 as a possible D gene (6 bases). With 3 bases removed from V and 3 bases from J, the gap between germline ends came to 12 bases. This CDR3 has 16 residues. From germline, CDR1 is MNHEY and CDR2 SMNVEV (reference sequence). CDR3 sequence (DNA): TGTGCCAGCAGTTTTACCGACAGGAGCTATAATTCACCCCTCCACTTT. Its translation is CASSFTDRSYNSPLHF.

The chain is built from TRBV6-6 and TRBJ2-7; the match to TRBD2 covers 8 bases. Germline CDR1 MNHNY, CDR2 SVGAGI (reference sequence). CDR3 length equals 12 residues. Trimming cost V 8 bases and J 6 bases; bases outside gene matches: 6. The CDR3 loop is CASRGLASEQYF. The CDR3 DNA follows: TGTGCCAGCCGAGGACTAGCATCCGAGCAGTACTTC.

This clone was seen once. The rearrangement uses TRBV28 and TRBJ2-7; 7 bases line up with TRBD2. The CDR3 has 14 amino acids. The germline CDR1 and CDR2 sequences are MDHEN and SYDVKM. V was clipped by 2 bases and J by 3 bases; unmatched bases: 4. CDR3 sequence reads: CASSLRLAVYEQYF. CDR3 nucleotides: TGTGCCAGCAGTTTAAGGCTAGCGGTCTACGAGCAGTACTTC.

This clone showed up just once. The V gene is TRBV28, the J gene TRBJ2-1, with D unclear. Germline lookup yields CDR1 MDHEN and CDR2 SYDVKM. CDR3 length equals 13 residues. With 1 base removed from V and 9 bases from J, the gap between germline ends came to 10 bases. CDR3 in DNA: TGTGCCAGCAGTTTATACCGATTCGGTGAGCAGTTCTTC. Its translation is CASSLYRFGEQFF.

This chain connects TRBV6-6 to TRBJ2-1; TRBD2 agrees at 8 bases. CDR1 is MNHNY and CDR2 is SVGAGI in the germline V gene (reference sequence). V lost 7 bases to trimming and J lost 8 bases; unmatched junction nucleotides: 7. CDR3 size: 13 residues. CDR3 loop: CASTPGLGYEQFF. In DNA, the CDR3 is TGTGCCAGCACCCCGGGACTAGGGTATGAGCAGTTCTTC.